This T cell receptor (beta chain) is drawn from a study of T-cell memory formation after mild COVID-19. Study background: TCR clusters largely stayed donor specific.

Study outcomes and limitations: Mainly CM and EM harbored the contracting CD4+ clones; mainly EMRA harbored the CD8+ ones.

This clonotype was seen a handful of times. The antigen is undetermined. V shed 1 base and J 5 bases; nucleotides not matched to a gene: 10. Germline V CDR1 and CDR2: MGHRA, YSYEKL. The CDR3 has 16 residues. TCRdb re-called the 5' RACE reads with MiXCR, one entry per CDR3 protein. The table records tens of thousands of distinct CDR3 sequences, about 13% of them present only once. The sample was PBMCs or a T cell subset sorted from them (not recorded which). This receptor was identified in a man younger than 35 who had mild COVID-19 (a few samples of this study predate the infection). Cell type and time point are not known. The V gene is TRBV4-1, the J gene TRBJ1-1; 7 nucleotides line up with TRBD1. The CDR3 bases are TGCGCCAGCAGCCAAGTAGGTAAAACAGGGGATACTGAAGCTTTCTTT. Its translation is CASSQVGKTGDTEAFF.